Below, 26 T cell receptor beta chains from the same sample are listed, as sequenced in a study of blood T cell repertoires in COVID-19. Method: immunoSEQ multiplex PCR; TCRdb's copy keeps in-frame clones and lacks some. The data show around 460,000 clones, 85% to 90% seen once. Source material: peripheral blood. These receptors all come from a man in his late teens or twenties with COVID-19, enrolled during active disease.

The V and J genes are TRBV2 and TRBJ2-1, with D perhaps TRBD1 (6 bases). Looked up from germline, CDR1 is SNHLY and CDR2 is FYNNEI. The CDR3 contains 14 residues. V lost 4 bases, J lost 2 bases, and 9 bases lay in between. The CDR3 region is CASSGSGAYNEQFF. The CDR3 bases are TGTGCCAGCAGTGGGTCAGGGGCCTACAATGAGCAGTTCTTC.

This sequence joins TRBV19 and TRBJ2-2, with 11 nucleotides matching TRBD2. V was pared by 3 bases and J by 8 bases, with 8 bases of the junction left unmatched. The CDR3 has 16 residues. CDR1 is LNHDA and CDR2 is SQIVND in the germline V gene (reference sequence). As DNA, the CDR3 is TGTGCCAGTAGTATGGTAGCGGGGGGGCTGCGAGGGGAGCTGTTTTTT. This encodes CASSMVAGGLRGELFF.

This chain connects TRBV6-5 to TRBJ2-7; D is possibly TRBD1 (6 bases). The V and J ends lost 0 bases and 10 bases respectively, with 16 bases between them. The CDR3 consists of 14 residues. In germline, CDR1 is MNHEY, CDR2 SVGAGI. The CDR3 here is CASSYSASGTNQYF. The DNA of the CDR3 is TGTGCCAGCAGTTACTCGGCCTCAGGGACAAACCAGTACTTC.

This chain joins TRBV9 and TRBJ2-3, with D maybe TRBD2 (6 bases). This CDR3 region has 15 residues. The ends were cut back, 4 bases at V and 1 base at J, with 13 bases in the middle. Germline CDR1 is SGDLS and CDR2 is YYNGEE. CDR3 in amino acids: CASSQTSGGTDTQYF. CDR3 sequence (DNA): TGTGCCAGCAGCCAGACTAGTGGGGGCACAGATACGCAGTATTTT.

The chain links TRBV2 to TRBJ2-2; 9 bases align to TRBD1. After removal of 3 bases from V and 3 bases from J, the junction contained 5 bases not matched to a gene. Germline V gene data show CDR1 as SNHLY and CDR2 as FYNNEI. This CDR3 spans 16 amino acids. CDR3 sequence reads: CASSDPTGGDTGELFF. CDR3 bases: TGTGCCAGCAGTGACCCGACAGGGGGGGACACCGGGGAGCTGTTTTTT.

As DNA, the CDR3 is TGTGCCAGCAGCCCCCCCGGGACAGGGGGCGCGCGAGGTGGCTACACCTTC. It codes for CASSPPGTGGARGGYTF. The rearrangement joins TRBV7-9 to TRBJ1-2; 12 bases align to TRBD1. This CDR3 is 17 amino acids long. Germline V gene sequence: CDR1 SEHNR, CDR2 FQNEAQ (reference sequence). Germline trimming cut 5 bases from V and 7 bases from J; bases unmatched to any gene: 14.

The rearrangement links TRBV6-1 to TRBJ1-6; tentative D call: TRBD1 (5 bases). The CDR3 runs to 18 residues. V was pared by 1 base and J by 8 bases, with 21 bases between. Germline lookup yields CDR1 MNHNS and CDR2 SASEGT. CDR3 in amino acids: CASSEDYGGGAWHSPLHF. CDR3 DNA: TGTGCCAGCAGTGAAGATTACGGGGGAGGGGCTTGGCATTCACCCCTCCACTTT.

The rearrangement uses TRBV5-5 and TRBJ1-2; TRBD1 agrees at 8 bases. This CDR3 is built from 15 residues. Germline V CDR1 and CDR2: SGHKS, YYEKEE (reference sequence). Losses at the gene ends were 4 bases for V and 5 bases for J; bases not matched to a gene: 10. In nucleotides, the CDR3 is TGTGCCAGCAGCGAACGCGCAGGGGGCGGATATGGCTACACCTTC. It encodes CASSERAGGGYGYTF.

The chain has TRBV6-1 and TRBJ1-5; D is ambiguous. Germline V lookup: CDR1 MNHNS, CDR2 SASEGT. V was pared by 1 base and J by 10 bases, with 11 bases between. The CDR3 extends over 13 amino acids. The CDR3 nucleotides are TGTGCCAGCAGTGAAGGGTTTCAACTTCCCCAGCATTTT. Protein product: CASSEGFQLPQHF.

This rearrangement joins TRBV27 to TRBJ1-3, with D uncertain. Germline V gene lookup returns CDR1 MNHEY and CDR2 SMNVEV (reference sequence). The CDR3 consists of 15 residues. Trimming took 5 bases from V and 0 from J, leaving 11 bases between them. CDR3 sequence (DNA): TGTGCCAGCAGTGTAAACTTTAACTCTGGAAACACCATATATTTT. Its protein is CASSVNFNSGNTIYF.

This rearrangement joins TRBV6-5 to TRBJ2-7; tentative D call: TRBD1 (6 bases). CDR3 size: 14 residues. Germline V gene lookup returns CDR1 MNHEY and CDR2 SVGAGI. With 5 bases removed from V and 2 bases from J, the gap between germline ends came to 13 bases. CDR3 protein: CASSPRRGTYEQYF. The CDR3 DNA sequence: TGTGCCAGCAGTCCCCGCAGGGGCACCTACGAGCAGTACTTC.

This clone was picked up one time. The gene calls are TRBV7-8 and TRBJ2-4; D may be TRBD2 (6 bases). This CDR3 comprises 17 residues. Germline lookup yields CDR1 SGHVS and CDR2 FQNEAQ. V lost 5 bases and J 2 bases, leaving 19 bases between the germline ends. CDR3 sequence: CASSPGPSGGSKNIQYF. The CDR3 DNA reads as TGTGCCAGCAGCCCAGGGCCCAGCGGAGGGTCCAAAAACATTCAGTACTTC.

This chain links TRBV18 with TRBJ2-6; a weak D match, TRBD2 (6 bases). Per germline, CDR1 KGHSH and CDR2 LQKENI. The length of the CDR3 is 16 residues. V was cut by 3 bases and J by 0 bases, with 9 bases left in between. The CDR3 sequence is CASSPGLPSGANVLTF. DNA for the CDR3: TGTGCCAGCTCACCGGGACTCCCCTCTGGGGCCAACGTCCTGACTTTC.

This clone came up a few times. The CDR3 bases are TGTGCCAGCAGCCATCAGGGAGGTGAAGCTTTCTTT. It codes for CASSHQGGEAFF. This chain links TRBV6-6 with TRBJ1-1; tentatively, D is TRBD1 (5 bases). The V end was cut by 6 bases, the J end by 7 bases, with 12 bases between. The CDR3 consists of 12 residues. CDR1 is MNHNY and CDR2 is SVGAGI in the germline V gene (reference sequence).

The V gene is TRBV24-1, the J gene TRBJ2-5; 7 bases map to TRBD2. The CDR3 contains 15 residues. Germline V CDR1 and CDR2: KGHDR, SFDVKD. V lost 1 base to trimming and J lost 3 bases; unmatched junction nucleotides: 4. CDR3 protein: CATSDFGGLKETQYF. Written as DNA, the CDR3 is TGTGCCACCAGTGATTTCGGGGGGTTGAAAGAGACCCAGTACTTC.

The V gene is TRBV2, the J gene TRBJ2-2; TRBD2 matches at 12 bases. Germline assignment: CDR1 SNHLY and CDR2 FYNNEI. The V and J ends lost 6 bases and 6 bases, in that order; junction bases with no gene match: 5. CDR3 length: 15 residues. The DNA for the CDR3 is TGTGCCAGCAGCGTAGGACTAGCGGGATCCGGGGAGCTGTTTTTT. Protein sequence: CASSVGLAGSGELFF.

This clone was observed a handful of times. CDR3: CASSSGVGQPQHF. CDR3 bases: TGTGCCAGCAGCTCAGGGGTGGGACAGCCCCAGCATTTT. V gene TRBV7-9 combines with J gene TRBJ1-5; a weak D match, TRBD1 (6 bases). CDR3 length equals 13 residues. V was trimmed by 4 bases and J by 7 bases, leaving 11 bases between them. CDR1 is SEHNR and CDR2 is FQNEAQ in the germline V gene (reference sequence).

The chain couples TRBV5-1 to TRBJ2-3, with 10 bases aligning to TRBD2. The CDR3 sequence is 16 residues long. The V gene's germline CDR1 is SGHRS and CDR2 YFSETQ. The V segment lost 4 bases and the J segment 4 bases; nucleotides outside the gene matches: 9. CDR3 nucleotide sequence: TGCGCCAGCAGCATAGATAGCGGGAGGCCCCCAGATACGCAGTATTTT. Its translation is CASSIDSGRPPDTQYF. Using reference TRBV5-1 and TRBJ2-3 for the parts outside the CDR3, the full variable domain is KAGVTQTPRYLIKTRGQQVTLSCSPISGHRSVSWYQQTPGQGLQFLFEYFSETQRNKGNFPGRFSGRQFSNSRSEMNVSTLELGDSALYLCASSIDSGRPPDTQYFGPGTRLTVL.

V usage is TRBV2 and J usage is TRBJ2-1, with 10 bases matching TRBD2. This CDR3 has 19 residues. Germline V gene sequence: CDR1 SNHLY, CDR2 FYNNEI. The V gene end was trimmed by 5 bases and the J gene end by 0 bases; junction bases not matched to a gene: 13. This CDR3 reads CASSQNPLSGRSSYNEQFF. The CDR3 DNA reads TGTGCCAGCAGTCAAAACCCTCTTAGCGGGAGGAGCTCCTACAATGAGCAGTTCTTC.

The chain couples TRBV9 to TRBJ1-4; no clear D. V was clipped by 3 bases and J by 8 bases, with 14 bases between them. Germline V CDR1 and CDR2: SGDLS, YYNGEE. This CDR3 contains 14 residues. CDR3 DNA: TGTGCCAGCAGCGCTCGAGGGAGATTCGAAAAACTGTTTTTT. Its protein product is CASSARGRFEKLFF.

The chain carries TRBV11-2 and TRBJ2-1; D gene ambiguous. The CDR3 is 16 residues long. Trimming removed 5 bases from V and 6 bases from J, with 20 bases in between. In germline, CDR1 is SGHAT, CDR2 FQNNGV. CDR3 in amino acids: CASSPLALPFGNEQFF. For the CDR3, the DNA is TGTGCCAGCAGCCCTCTTGCACTACCCTTCGGCAATGAGCAGTTCTTC.

This chain links TRBV7-9 with TRBJ2-7, with D possibly matching TRBD1 (6 bases). V lost 4 bases, J lost 7 bases, and 11 bases lay in between. Germline CDR1 and CDR2: SEHNR and FQNEAQ (reference sequence). This CDR3 has 12 residues. CDR3 sequence (DNA): TGTGCCAGCAGCTACAGGGTGGGGGAGCAGTACTTC. The encoded protein is CASSYRVGEQYF. Based on the CDR3 plus reference TRBV7-9 and TRBJ2-7, the full variable domain is DTGVSQNPRHKITKRGQNVTFRCDPISEHNRLYWYRQTLGQGPEFLTYFQNEAQLEKSRLLSDRFSAERPKGSFSTLEIQRTEQGDSAMYLCASSYRVGEQYFGPGTRLTVT.

The genes are TRBV7-9 and TRBJ2-1; 9 positions agree with TRBD2. Trimming removed 2 bases from V and 6 bases from J; junction bases left unmatched: 8. The CDR3 covers 16 residues. Germline loops: CDR1 SEHNR, CDR2 FQNEAQ (reference sequence). CDR3 loop: CASSLLGTSPSNEQFF. CDR3 coding DNA: TGTGCCAGCAGCTTATTGGGGACTAGCCCGTCCAATGAGCAGTTCTTC. The complete variable domain, with remaining parts taken from reference TRBV7-9 and TRBJ2-1, reads DTGVSQNPRHKITKRGQNVTFRCDPISEHNRLYWYRQTLGQGPEFLTYFQNEAQLEKSRLLSDRFSAERPKGSFSTLEIQRTEQGDSAMYLCASSLLGTSPSNEQFFGPGTRLTVL.

The J gene is TRBJ2-2, the V gene TRBV5-1; D gene ambiguous. The CDR3 sequence is 16 residues long. The germline V gene has CDR1 SGHRS and CDR2 YFSETQ. Trimming removed 0 bases from V and 2 bases from J, with 11 bases in between. The CDR3 DNA reads TGCGCCAGCAGCTTGGTCCCTCTTATTAACACCGGGGAGCTGTTTTTT. Its protein product is CASSLVPLINTGELFF.

The V call is TRBV7-8, the J call TRBJ2-7, with D possibly matching TRBD1 (6 bases). The CDR3 runs 14 residues. Trimming pared 1 base from V and 2 bases from J, leaving 9 bases between. Germline CDR1 is SGHVS and CDR2 is FQNEAQ. As DNA, the CDR3 is TGTGCCAGCAGCTTAGGCGCAGGGGCCTACGAGCAGTACTTC. Translated: CASSLGAGAYEQYF. The whole variable domain, filled in from reference TRBV7-8 and TRBJ2-7, reads GAGVSQSPRYKVAKRGQDVALRCDPISGHVSLFWYQQALGQGPEFLTYFQNEAQLDKSGLPSDRFFAERPEGSVSTLKIQRTQQEDSAVYLCASSLGAGAYEQYFGPGTRLTVT.

The V call is TRBV7-9, the J call TRBJ1-1; no firm D call. The CDR3 is 12 residues long. V was cut by 4 bases and J by 6 bases, with 9 bases left in between. Germline V gene data show CDR1 as SEHNR and CDR2 as FQNEAQ (reference sequence). The CDR3 DNA sequence: TGTGCCAGCAGCTATACCGGGGCTGAAGCTTTCTTT. The encoded protein is CASSYTGAEAFF.